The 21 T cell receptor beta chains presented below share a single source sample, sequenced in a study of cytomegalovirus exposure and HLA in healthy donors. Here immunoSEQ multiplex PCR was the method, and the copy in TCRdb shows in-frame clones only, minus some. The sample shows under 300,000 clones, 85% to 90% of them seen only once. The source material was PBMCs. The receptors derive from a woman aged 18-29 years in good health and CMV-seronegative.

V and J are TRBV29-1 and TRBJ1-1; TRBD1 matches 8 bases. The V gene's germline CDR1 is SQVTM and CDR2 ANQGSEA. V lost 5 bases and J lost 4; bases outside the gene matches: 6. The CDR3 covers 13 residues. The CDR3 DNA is TGCAGCGTTCTGACAGGGGCGTCCACTGAAGCTTTCTTT. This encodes CSVLTGASTEAFF.

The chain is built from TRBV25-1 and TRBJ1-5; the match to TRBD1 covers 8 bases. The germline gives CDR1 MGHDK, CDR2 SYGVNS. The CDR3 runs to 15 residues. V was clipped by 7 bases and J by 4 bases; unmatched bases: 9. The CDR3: CASTRATGGNQPQHF. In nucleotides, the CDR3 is TGTGCCAGCACCCGGGCTACAGGGGGTAATCAGCCCCAGCATTTT.

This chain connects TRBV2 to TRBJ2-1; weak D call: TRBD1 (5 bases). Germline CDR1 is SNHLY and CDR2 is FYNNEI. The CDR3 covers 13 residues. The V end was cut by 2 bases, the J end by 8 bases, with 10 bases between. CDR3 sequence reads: CASSERQGDEQFF. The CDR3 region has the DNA TGTGCCAGCAGTGAAAGGCAGGGCGATGAGCAGTTCTTC.

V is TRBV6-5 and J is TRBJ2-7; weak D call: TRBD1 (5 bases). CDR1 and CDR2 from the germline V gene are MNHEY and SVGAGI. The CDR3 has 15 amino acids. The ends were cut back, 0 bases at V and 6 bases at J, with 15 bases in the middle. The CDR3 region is CASSYSSGQLGEQYF. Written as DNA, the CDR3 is TGTGCCAGCAGTTACTCGTCCGGACAACTTGGCGAGCAGTACTTC.

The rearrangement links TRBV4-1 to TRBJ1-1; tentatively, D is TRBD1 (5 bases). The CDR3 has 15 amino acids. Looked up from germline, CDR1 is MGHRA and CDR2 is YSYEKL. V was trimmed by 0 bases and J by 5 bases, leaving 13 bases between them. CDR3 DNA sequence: TGCGCCAGCAGCCAAGAGGCAGGGATGGGTACTGAAGCTTTCTTT. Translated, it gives CASSQEAGMGTEAFF.

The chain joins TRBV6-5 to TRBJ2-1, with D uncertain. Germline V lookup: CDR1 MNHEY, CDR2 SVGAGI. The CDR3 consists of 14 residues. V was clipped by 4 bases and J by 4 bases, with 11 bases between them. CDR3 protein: CASSSLLRYNEQFF. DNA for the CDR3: TGTGCCAGCAGTTCGTTACTCAGGTACAATGAGCAGTTCTTC.

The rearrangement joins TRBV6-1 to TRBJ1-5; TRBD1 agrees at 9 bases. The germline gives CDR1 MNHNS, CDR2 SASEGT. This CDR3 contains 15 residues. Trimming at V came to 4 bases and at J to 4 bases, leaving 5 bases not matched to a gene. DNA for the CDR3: TGTGCCAGCAGTGGACCGGACAGGGGAAATCAGCCCCAGCATTTT. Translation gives CASSGPDRGNQPQHF.

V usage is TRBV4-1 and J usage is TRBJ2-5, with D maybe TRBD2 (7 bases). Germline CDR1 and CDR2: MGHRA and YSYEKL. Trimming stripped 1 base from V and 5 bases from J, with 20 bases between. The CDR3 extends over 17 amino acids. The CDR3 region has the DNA TGCGCCAGCAGCCAAGCCTACGGAGGGGGGGGCCGGGAGACCCAGTACTTC. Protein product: CASSQAYGGGGRETQYF.

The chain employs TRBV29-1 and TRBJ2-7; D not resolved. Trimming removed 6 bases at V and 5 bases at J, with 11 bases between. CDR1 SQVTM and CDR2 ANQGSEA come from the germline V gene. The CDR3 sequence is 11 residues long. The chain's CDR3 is CSVAYRDEQYF. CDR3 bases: TGCAGCGTGGCATACAGAGACGAGCAGTACTTC.

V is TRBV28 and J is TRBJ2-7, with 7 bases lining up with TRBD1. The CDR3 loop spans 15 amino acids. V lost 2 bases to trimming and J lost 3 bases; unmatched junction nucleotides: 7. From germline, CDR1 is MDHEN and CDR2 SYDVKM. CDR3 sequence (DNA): TGTGCCAGCAGTTTAGCCGGACAGGCCGGCTACGAGCAGTACGTC. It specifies CASSLAGQAGYEQYV.

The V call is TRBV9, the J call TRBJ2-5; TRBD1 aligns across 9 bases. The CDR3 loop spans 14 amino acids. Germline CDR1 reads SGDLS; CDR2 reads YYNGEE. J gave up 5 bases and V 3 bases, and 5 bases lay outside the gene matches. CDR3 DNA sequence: TGTGCCAGCAGCGAGACAGGGGGTATCGAGACCCAGTACTTC. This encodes CASSETGGIETQYF.

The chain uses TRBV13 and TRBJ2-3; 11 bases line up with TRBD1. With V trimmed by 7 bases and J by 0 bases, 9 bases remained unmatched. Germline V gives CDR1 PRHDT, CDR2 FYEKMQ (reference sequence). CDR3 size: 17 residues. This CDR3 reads CASTGSRDRGSTDTQYF. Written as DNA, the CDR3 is TGTGCCAGCACCGGCAGCCGGGACAGGGGGAGCACAGATACGCAGTATTTT.

This chain's CDR3 is CASTDPRQGAYYGYTF. In DNA form, the CDR3 reads TGTGCCAGCACCGACCCACGACAGGGGGCTTACTATGGCTACACCTTC. The V call is TRBV11-2, the J call TRBJ1-2, with 10 bases that match TRBD1. The CDR3 has 16 amino acids. V lost 7 bases to trimming and J lost 3 bases; unmatched junction nucleotides: 11. Per germline, CDR1 SGHAT and CDR2 FQNNGV.

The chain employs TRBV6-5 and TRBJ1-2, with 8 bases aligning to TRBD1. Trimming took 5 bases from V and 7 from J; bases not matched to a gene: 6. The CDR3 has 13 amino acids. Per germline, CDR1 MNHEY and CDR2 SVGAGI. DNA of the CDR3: TGTGCCAGCAGTGACAGGGGAAAGAGTGGCTACACCTTC. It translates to CASSDRGKSGYTF.

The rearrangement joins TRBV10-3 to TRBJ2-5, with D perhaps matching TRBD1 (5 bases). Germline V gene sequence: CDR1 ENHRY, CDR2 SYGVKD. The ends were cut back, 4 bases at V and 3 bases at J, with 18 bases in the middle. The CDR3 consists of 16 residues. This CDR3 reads CAISGRTLLREETQYF. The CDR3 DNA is TGTGCCATCAGTGGAAGGACACTCCTCCGGGAAGAGACCCAGTACTTC.

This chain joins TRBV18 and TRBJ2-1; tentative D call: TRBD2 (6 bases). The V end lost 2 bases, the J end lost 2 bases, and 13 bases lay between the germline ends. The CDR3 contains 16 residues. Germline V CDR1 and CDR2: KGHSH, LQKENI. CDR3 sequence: CASSPNHGGTYNEQFF. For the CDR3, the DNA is TGTGCCAGCTCACCAAACCACGGGGGAACCTACAATGAGCAGTTCTTC.

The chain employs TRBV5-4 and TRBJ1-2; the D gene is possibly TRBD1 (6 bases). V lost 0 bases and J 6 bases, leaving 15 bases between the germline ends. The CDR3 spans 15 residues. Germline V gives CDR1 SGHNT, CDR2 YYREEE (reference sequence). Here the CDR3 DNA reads TGTGCCAGCAGCTTGGAGCCAGACAGGTCTAATGGCTACACCTTC. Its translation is CASSLEPDRSNGYTF.

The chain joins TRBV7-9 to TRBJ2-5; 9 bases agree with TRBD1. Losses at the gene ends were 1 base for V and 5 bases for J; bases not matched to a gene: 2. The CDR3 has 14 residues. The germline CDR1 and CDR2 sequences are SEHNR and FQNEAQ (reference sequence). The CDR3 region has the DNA TGTGCCAGCAGCTTAGGGACAGGGGAGGAGACCCAGTACTTC. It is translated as CASSLGTGEETQYF.

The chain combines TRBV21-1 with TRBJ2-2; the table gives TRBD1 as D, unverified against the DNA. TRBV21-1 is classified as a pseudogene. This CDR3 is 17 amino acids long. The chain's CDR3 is CASSWKLGQGDTGELFF. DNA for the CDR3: TGTGCCAGCAGCTGGAAATTGGGACAGGGAGACACCGGGGAGCTGTTTTTT.

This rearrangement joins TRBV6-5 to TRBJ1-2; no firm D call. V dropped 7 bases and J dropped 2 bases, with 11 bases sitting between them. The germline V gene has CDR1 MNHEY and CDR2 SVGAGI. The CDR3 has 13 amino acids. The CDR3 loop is CASTNTVNYGYTF. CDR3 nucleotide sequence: TGTGCCAGCACTAACACAGTGAACTATGGCTACACCTTC.

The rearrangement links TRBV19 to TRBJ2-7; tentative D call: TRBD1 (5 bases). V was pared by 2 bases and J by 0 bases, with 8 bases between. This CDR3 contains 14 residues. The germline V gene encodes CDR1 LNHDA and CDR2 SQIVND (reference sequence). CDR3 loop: CASSISGHSYEQYF. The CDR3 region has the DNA TGTGCCAGTAGTATATCAGGGCACTCCTACGAGCAGTACTTC.